This passage covers 2 T cell receptor beta chains from one sample sequenced in a study of response to subunit inactivated influenza vaccine. Each CDR3 protein is one row after TCRdb ran MiXCR on the RT-PCR reads. Here the sample spans roughly 760,000 distinct CDR3 sequences, less than 25% being singletons. Sequenced material: PBMCs from blood, taken less than 6 days after vaccination. Source of these receptors: a man aged 50 or older who received an inactivated influenza vaccine.

The rearrangement links TRBV5-1 to TRBJ2-4, with 8 positions matching TRBD1. The CDR3 spans 14 residues. With 6 bases clipped from V and 10 bases from J, the junction kept 12 bases outside the gene matches. Germline V gives CDR1 SGHRS, CDR2 YFSETQ. CDR3 DNA sequence: TGCGCCAGCAACACCGGGACAGGTGACCCTATTCAGTACTTC. This gives the protein CASNTGTGDPIQYF.

The chain employs TRBV7-9 and TRBJ1-6; no reliable D call. Trimming cost V 0 bases and J 6 bases, with 15 bases left between them. The CDR3 loop spans 17 amino acids. Germline V CDR1 and CDR2: SEHNR, FQNEAQ (reference sequence). CDR3: CASSLALSGMGNSPLHF. The CDR3 DNA reads as TGTGCCAGCAGCTTAGCCTTATCCGGGATGGGTAATTCACCCCTCCACTTT.